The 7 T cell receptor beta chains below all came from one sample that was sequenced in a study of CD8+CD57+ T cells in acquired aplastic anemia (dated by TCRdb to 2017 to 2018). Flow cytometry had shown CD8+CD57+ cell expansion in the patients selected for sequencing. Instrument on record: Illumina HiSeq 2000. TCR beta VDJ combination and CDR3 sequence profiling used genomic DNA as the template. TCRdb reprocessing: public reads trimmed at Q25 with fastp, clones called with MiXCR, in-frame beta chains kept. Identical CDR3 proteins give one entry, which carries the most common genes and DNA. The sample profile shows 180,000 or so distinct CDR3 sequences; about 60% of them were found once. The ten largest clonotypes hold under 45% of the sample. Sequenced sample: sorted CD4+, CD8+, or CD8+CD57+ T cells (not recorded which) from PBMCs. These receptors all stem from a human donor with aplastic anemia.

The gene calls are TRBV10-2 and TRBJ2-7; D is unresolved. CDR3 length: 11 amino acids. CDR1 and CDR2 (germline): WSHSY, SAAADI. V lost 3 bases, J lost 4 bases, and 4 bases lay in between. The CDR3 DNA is TGCGCCAGCAGTGAAATGTACGAGCAGTACTTC. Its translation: CASSEMYEQYF.

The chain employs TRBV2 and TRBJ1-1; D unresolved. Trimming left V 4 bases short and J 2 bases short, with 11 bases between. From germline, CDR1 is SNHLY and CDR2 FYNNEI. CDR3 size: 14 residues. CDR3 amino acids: CASSAGYDNTEAFF. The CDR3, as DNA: TGTGCCAGCAGTGCAGGTTACGATAACACTGAAGCTTTCTTT.

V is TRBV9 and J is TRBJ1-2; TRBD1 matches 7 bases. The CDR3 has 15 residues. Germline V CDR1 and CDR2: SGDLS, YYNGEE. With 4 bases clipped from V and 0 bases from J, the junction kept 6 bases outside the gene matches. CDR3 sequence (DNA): TGTGCCAGCAGCCTTTGGGACAGCACTAACTATGGCTACACCTTC. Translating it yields CASSLWDSTNYGYTF.

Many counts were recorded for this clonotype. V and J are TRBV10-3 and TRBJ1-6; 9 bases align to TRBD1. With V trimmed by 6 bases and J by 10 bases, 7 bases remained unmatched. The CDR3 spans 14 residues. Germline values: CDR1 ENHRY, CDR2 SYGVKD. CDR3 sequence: CAIRPRDRDSPLHF. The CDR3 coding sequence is TGTGCCATCAGGCCCCGGGACAGGGACTCACCCCTCCACTTT.

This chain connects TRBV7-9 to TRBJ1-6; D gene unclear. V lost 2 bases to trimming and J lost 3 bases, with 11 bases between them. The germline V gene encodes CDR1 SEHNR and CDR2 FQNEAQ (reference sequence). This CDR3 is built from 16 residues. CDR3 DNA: TGTGCCAGCAGCTTAAGAGGAGCGGACTATAATTCACCCCTCCACTTT. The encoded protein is CASSLRGADYNSPLHF.

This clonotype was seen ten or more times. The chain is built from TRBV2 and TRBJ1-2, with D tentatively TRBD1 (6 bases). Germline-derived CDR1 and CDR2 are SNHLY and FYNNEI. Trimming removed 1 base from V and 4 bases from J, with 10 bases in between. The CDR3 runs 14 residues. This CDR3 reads CASSEGTAAYGYTF. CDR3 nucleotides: TGTGCCAGCAGTGAAGGGACAGCTGCCTATGGCTACACCTTC.

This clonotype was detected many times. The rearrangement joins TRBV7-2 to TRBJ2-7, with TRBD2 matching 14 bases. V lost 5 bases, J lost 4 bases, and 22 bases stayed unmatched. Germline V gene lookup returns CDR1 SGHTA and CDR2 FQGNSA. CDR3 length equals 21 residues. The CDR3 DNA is TGTGCCAGCAGCATACCGGGACTAGCGGGGGCCTGGGCGATATGGGGGTACGAGCAGTACTTC. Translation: CASSIPGLAGAWAIWGYEQYF.